These 12 T cell receptor beta chains came from one sample sequenced in a study of graft-versus-host responses after intestinal transplantation. Their target antigens are unknown. The method was immunoSEQ multiplex PCR; TCRdb's version includes in-frame clones alone and lacks a portion of them. The data contain just under 65,000 clones, 85% to 95% of them singletons. The sequences come from unstimulated CD8+ T cells sorted from spleen or lymph node cells, collected before transplant. The receptors stem from a human donor who was the organ donor for an intestinal transplant.

The V call is TRBV27, the J call TRBJ1-2; no clear D gene. V lost 0 bases to trimming and J lost 4 bases, with 6 bases between them. This CDR3 contains 13 residues. The germline V gene encodes CDR1 MNHEY and CDR2 SMNVEV (reference sequence). CDR3 protein: CASSLSRGYGYTF. For the CDR3, the DNA is TGTGCCAGCAGTTTATCGAGAGGCTATGGCTACACCTTC.

This clone turned up a few times. The chain has TRBV7-9 and TRBJ1-2, with 7 bases identical to TRBD1. Unmatched junction bases numbered 4, after V lost 1 base and J lost 8 bases. From germline, CDR1 is SEHNR and CDR2 FQNEAQ (reference sequence). CDR3 length equals 13 residues. The CDR3 DNA sequence: TGTGCCAGCAGCTTAGGGACAGGCGGCGGCTACACCTTC. This codes for CASSLGTGGGYTF.

This rearrangement joins TRBV10-3 to TRBJ1-2; D not resolved. CDR3 size: 13 residues. Germline CDR1 reads ENHRY; CDR2 reads SYGVKD. The ends were cut back, 0 bases at V and 8 bases at J, with 10 bases in the middle. This CDR3 is CAISESRREGYTF. CDR3 bases: TGTGCCATCAGTGAGTCGCGAAGGGAGGGCTACACCTTC.

The chain links TRBV7-8 to TRBJ1-5; D gene unclear. This CDR3 spans 12 amino acids. CDR1 and CDR2 from the germline V gene are SGHVS and FQNEAQ. V lost 8 bases to trimming and J lost 5 bases, with 10 bases between them. CDR3 loop: CASGREHQPQHF. CDR3 in DNA: TGTGCCAGCGGACGGGAACATCAGCCCCAGCATTTT.

This clone was observed a few times. The chain links TRBV30 to TRBJ1-1; TRBD1 agrees at 9 bases. Per germline, CDR1 GTSNPN and CDR2 SVGIG (reference sequence). This CDR3 has 12 amino acids. The V gene end was trimmed by 4 bases and the J gene end by 5 bases; junction bases not matched to a gene: 2. The CDR3 DNA is TGTGCCTGGACGACAGGGGGGACTGAAGCTTTCTTT. It codes for CAWTTGGTEAFF.

The rearrangement uses TRBV19 and TRBJ1-1; D is unclear. Trimming removed 7 bases at V and 1 base at J, with 7 bases between. Germline V gene sequence: CDR1 LNHDA, CDR2 SQIVND (reference sequence). This CDR3 comprises 12 residues. The CDR3 DNA reads TGTGCCAGTACGATCGGGAACACTGAAGCTTTCTTT. As protein: CASTIGNTEAFF.

This chain joins TRBV7-8 and TRBJ1-2; no clear D gene. This CDR3 comprises 19 residues. Germline V gene data show CDR1 as SGHVS and CDR2 as FQNEAQ. V was trimmed by 5 bases and J by 4 bases, leaving 29 bases between them. This chain's CDR3 is CASSPLTRITEVEGYGYTF. The CDR3 DNA reads TGTGCCAGCAGCCCCCTAACACGGATAACAGAAGTCGAAGGCTATGGCTACACCTTC.

This chain links TRBV11-2 with TRBJ2-7; 11 bases agree with TRBD2. This CDR3 is 14 amino acids long. Germline loops: CDR1 SGHAT, CDR2 FQNNGV. Unmatched junction bases numbered 2, after V lost 4 bases and J lost 3 bases. This chain's CDR3 is CASSWGLADYEQYF. For the CDR3, the DNA is TGTGCCAGCAGCTGGGGACTAGCGGACTACGAGCAGTACTTC.

J is TRBJ1-5 and V is TRBV6-6, with D uncertain. Trimming took 0 bases from V and 6 from J, leaving 9 bases between them. The CDR3 length is 14 residues. Germline CDR1 MNHNY, CDR2 SVGAGI (reference sequence). CDR3 loop: CASSYSRVGQPQHF. The CDR3 DNA sequence: TGTGCCAGCAGTTACTCTCGGGTTGGTCAGCCCCAGCATTTT.

This chain links TRBV4-2 with TRBJ2-1; D possibly corresponds to TRBD2 (6 bases). This CDR3 spans 18 amino acids. The V gene lost 3 bases and the J gene lost 0 bases, with 18 bases spanning the gap. Per germline, CDR1 LGHNA and CDR2 YNFKEQ. DNA of the CDR3: TGTGCCAGCAGCCACCCCCGGGACTCCAGGAGCTCCTACAATGAGCAGTTCTTC. Amino acid sequence: CASSHPRDSRSSYNEQFF.

The CDR3 DNA sequence: TGTGCCAGCAGTGCTTGCAGGCACCCGCGGGACTCCCACGTTTCCTACGAGCAGTACTTC. Residues: CASSACRHPRDSHVSYEQYF. The V and J genes are TRBV28 and TRBJ2-7, with D perhaps matching TRBD2 (6 bases). The germline V and J ends were trimmed by 5 bases and 1 base, with 30 bases remaining between them. The germline gives CDR1 MDHEN, CDR2 SYDVKM. The CDR3 runs 20 residues.

As DNA, the CDR3 is TGTGCCACGTCGGGAGATCACATTCAGTACTTC. It yields the protein CATSGDHIQYF. The gene calls are TRBV28 and TRBJ2-4, with D perhaps TRBD2 (6 bases). The CDR3 runs to 11 residues. From germline, CDR1 is MDHEN and CDR2 SYDVKM. V was trimmed by 10 bases and J by 8 bases, leaving 12 bases between them.